This T cell receptor beta chain was recorded in a study of cytomegalovirus exposure and HLA in healthy donors. Study summary: The approximately 670 first-cohort repertoires and the 120 or so validation repertoires shared the same platform, a later analysis reported. Overall study results and limits: Researchers reported that a few CMV-associated chains were confirmed in vitro as CMV antigen-specific. Clusters of TCRs from the first cohort tended to co-occur in the 90 to 150 validation repertoires (as a later analysis found).

The CDR3 runs 13 residues. J gave up 7 bases and V 6 bases, and 4 bases lay outside the gene matches. Per the germline V gene, CDR1 is MNHNS and CDR2 is SASEGT. As for this clone: No antigen is known for it.

The protocol was immunoSEQ multiplex PCR, while the TCRdb copy is restricted to in-frame clones and leaves out a portion. The data show around 200,000 clones, 70% to 90% seen once. The validation cohort, a group of more than 100 subjects, included the donors and was separate from the roughly 700-subject first cohort. Sequencing was performed on PBMCs. The rearrangement joins TRBV6-1 to TRBJ2-1; 9 bases line up with TRBD2. This TCR came from a woman under 30 in good health and CMV-seronegative. The CDR3 here is CASRLAGRNEQFF. The CDR3 coding sequence is TGTGCCAGCAGACTAGCGGGCCGGAATGAGCAGTTCTTC.